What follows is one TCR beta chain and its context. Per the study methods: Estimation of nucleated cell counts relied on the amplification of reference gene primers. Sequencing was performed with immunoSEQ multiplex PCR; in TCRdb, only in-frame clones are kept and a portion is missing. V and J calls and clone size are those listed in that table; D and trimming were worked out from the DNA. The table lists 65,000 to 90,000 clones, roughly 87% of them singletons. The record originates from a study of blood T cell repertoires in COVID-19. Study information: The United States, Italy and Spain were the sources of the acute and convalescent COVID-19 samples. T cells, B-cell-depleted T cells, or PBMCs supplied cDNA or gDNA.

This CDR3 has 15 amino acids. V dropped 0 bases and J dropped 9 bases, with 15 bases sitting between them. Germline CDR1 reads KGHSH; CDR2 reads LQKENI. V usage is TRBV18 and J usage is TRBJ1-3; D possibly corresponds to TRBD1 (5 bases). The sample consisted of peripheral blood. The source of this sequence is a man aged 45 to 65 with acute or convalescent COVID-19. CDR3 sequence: CASSPPVPMGRTIYF. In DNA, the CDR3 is TGTGCCAGCTCACCACCGGTTCCAATGGGGCGCACCATATATTTT.